The 17 T cell receptor beta chains reported below all come from one sample, sequenced in a study of cytomegalovirus exposure and HLA in healthy donors. Primers for the PCR totalled 60 Vbeta and 13 Jbeta. Using immunoSEQ multiplex PCR, the repertoire was profiled, and TCRdb retains in-frame clones only, with some absent. Of under 300,000 clones detected, approximately 84% appear once; the ten largest clones hold 2% to 2.5%. Sequenced material: PBMCs. Source of these receptors: a woman between 40 and 50 years old in good health and CMV-seropositive.

Remarks on this clone: This same CDR3 is encoded by further DNA sequences in the sample. The chain links TRBV6-5 to TRBJ2-7; no clear D. V lost 4 bases to trimming and J lost 0 bases, with 4 bases between them. The germline CDR1 and CDR2 sequences are MNHEY and SVGAGI. This CDR3 has 12 amino acids. CDR3 bases: TGTGCCAGCAGTTCTTCCTCCTACGAGCAGTACTTC. Translating gives CASSSSSYEQYF.

This clone was counted a few times. J is TRBJ2-1 and V is TRBV5-1; tentative D call: TRBD2 (5 bases). V was pared by 0 bases and J by 10 bases, with 8 bases between. The length of the CDR3 is 12 residues. CDR1 and CDR2 from the germline V gene are SGHRS and YFSETQ. The CDR3 loop reads CASSLDGGEQFF. The CDR3 DNA is TGCGCCAGCAGCTTGGACGGAGGAGAGCAGTTCTTC.

V usage is TRBV5-1 and J usage is TRBJ2-3, with D hard to call. The CDR3 runs 16 residues. The germline V gene encodes CDR1 SGHRS and CDR2 YFSETQ. V lost 4 bases and J 0 bases, leaving 15 bases between the germline ends. The CDR3 DNA is TGCGCCAGCAGCCCGGTCCGCCCTTCTAGCACAGATACGCAGTATTTT. Translated, it gives CASSPVRPSSTDTQYF.

This sequence joins TRBV6-5 and TRBJ2-1; the match to TRBD2 covers 8 bases. Per germline, CDR1 MNHEY and CDR2 SVGAGI. V lost 5 bases and J lost 5; bases outside the gene matches: 5. There are 14 residues in the CDR3. The DNA for the CDR3 is TGTGCCAGCAGTCTAGGACTAGCCAACAATGAGCAGTTCTTC. It specifies CASSLGLANNEQFF.

This clone appeared once. The chain joins TRBV6-4 to TRBJ1-1, with 8 bases fitting TRBD1. The CDR3 extends over 18 amino acids. Germline V gene data show CDR1 as MRHNA and CDR2 as SNTAGT. V was clipped by 6 bases and J by 4 bases; unmatched bases: 19. DNA for the CDR3: TGTGCCAGCAGCCTAACCGGACAGGGTCAGTCCGTGGGCACTGAAGCTTTCTTT. Translated, it gives CASSLTGQGQSVGTEAFF.

V is TRBV9 and J is TRBJ2-7, with TRBD1 matching over 10 bases. V shed 4 bases and J 4 bases; nucleotides not matched to a gene: 11. This CDR3 has 16 amino acids. The germline V gene encodes CDR1 SGDLS and CDR2 YYNGEE. CDR3 in DNA: TGTGCCAGCAGCCCCCAAGGGACAGGGGATCGGTACGAGCAGTACTTC. Residues: CASSPQGTGDRYEQYF. The whole variable domain, filled in from reference TRBV9 and TRBJ2-7, reads DSGVTQTPKHLITATGQRVTLRCSPRSGDLSVYWYQQSLDQGLQFLIQYYNGEERAKGNILERFSAQQFPDLHSELNLSSLELGDSALYFCASSPQGTGDRYEQYFGPGTRLTVT.

V is TRBV7-9 and J is TRBJ2-7, with TRBD2 as a possible D gene (5 bases). V lost 1 base and J 6 bases, leaving 7 bases between the germline ends. The CDR3 totals 12 residues. Germline CDR1 SEHNR, CDR2 FQNEAQ (reference sequence). CDR3 sequence reads: CASSLGGIEQYF. CDR3 bases: TGTGCCAGCAGCTTAGGAGGGATCGAGCAGTACTTC.

With respect to this clone: One junction end does not reproduce the germline sequence, and a read error may be involved. CDR3 protein: CASCFGTGKYTEAFF. DNA for the CDR3: TGCGCCAGCTGCTTCGGGACAGGGAAGTACACTGAAGCTTTCTTT. This chain links TRBV5-1 with TRBJ1-1, with 9 bases lining up with TRBD1. This CDR3 is 15 amino acids long. Germline assignment: CDR1 SGHRS and CDR2 YFSETQ.

The CDR3 region is CASSLDSAKGPASYEQYF. In DNA form, the CDR3 reads TGTGCCAGCAGTCTGGACAGCGCAAAAGGGCCGGCGTCCTACGAGCAGTACTTC. This chain connects TRBV27 to TRBJ2-7; weak D call: TRBD1 (6 bases). V lost 5 bases to trimming and J lost 1 base, with 24 bases between them. Germline assignment: CDR1 MNHEY and CDR2 SMNVEV (reference sequence). This CDR3 has 18 amino acids.

This chain connects TRBV11-1 to TRBJ2-7; TRBD2 is a possible D gene (5 bases). The CDR3 has 14 residues. Germline-derived CDR1 and CDR2 are SGHAT and FQDESV (reference sequence). Trimming removed 3 bases at V and 0 bases at J, with 9 bases between. The CDR3 loop is CASSLTGSSYEQYF. CDR3 nucleotides: TGTGCCAGCAGCTTGACGGGAAGCTCCTACGAGCAGTACTTC.

The CDR3 protein is CASSLGHGVGRGSYNEQFF. Here the CDR3 DNA reads TGTGCCAGCAGCTTAGGCCATGGGGTCGGGAGGGGTTCCTACAATGAGCAGTTCTTC. V usage is TRBV13 and J usage is TRBJ2-1, with 8 bases matching TRBD2. The V and J ends lost 0 bases and 1 base, in that order; junction bases with no gene match: 11. This CDR3 contains 19 residues. Germline CDR1 reads PRHDT; CDR2 reads FYEKMQ (reference sequence).

V gene TRBV11-3 combines with J gene TRBJ1-1, with a weak D call TRBD1 (5 bases). Germline assignment: CDR1 SGHNT and CDR2 YENEEA. The V gene lost 1 base and the J gene lost 4 bases, with 13 bases spanning the gap. The CDR3 consists of 15 residues. The CDR3 here is CASSLGGRVTTEAFF. DNA for the CDR3: TGTGCCAGCAGCTTAGGGGGCAGGGTGACCACTGAAGCTTTCTTT.

The chain links TRBV19 to TRBJ2-1; 9 bases match TRBD2. The CDR3 length is 16 residues. CDR1 and CDR2 (germline): LNHDA, SQIVND (reference sequence). After removal of 7 bases from V and 8 bases from J, the junction contained 15 bases not matched to a gene. CDR3 amino acids: CASTARGREGIYEQFF. The CDR3 nucleotides are TGTGCCAGTACAGCTCGTGGGCGGGAGGGGATTTATGAGCAGTTCTTC.

The rearrangement links TRBV27 to TRBJ1-4; D unclear. Trimming took off 6 bases at V and 3 bases at J, with 5 bases between the two ends. The germline V gene encodes CDR1 MNHEY and CDR2 SMNVEV (reference sequence). The CDR3 covers 12 residues. The CDR3 nucleotides read TGTGCCAGCAGCGGGGCTAATGAAAAACTGTTTTTT. This codes for CASSGANEKLFF. Variable domain in full (rest from reference TRBV27 and TRBJ1-4): EAQVTQNPRYLITVTGKKLTVTCSQNMNHEYMSWYRQDPGLGLRQIYYSMNVEVTDKGDVPEGYKVSRKEKRNFPLILESPSPNQTSLYFCASSGANEKLFFGSGTQLSVL.

The rearrangement links TRBV7-3 to TRBJ2-7, with 9 bases that match TRBD1. V lost 5 bases and J lost 3; bases outside the gene matches: 8. The CDR3 length is 15 residues. Germline V lookup: CDR1 SGHTA, CDR2 FQGTGA. The CDR3 loop reads CASSPAPGQGYEQYF. DNA for the CDR3: TGTGCCAGCAGCCCCGCCCCGGGACAGGGCTACGAGCAGTACTTC.

The chain couples TRBV7-9 to TRBJ2-2; 8 positions match TRBD1. In germline, CDR1 is SEHNR, CDR2 FQNEAQ (reference sequence). Trimming at V came to 5 bases and at J to 7 bases, leaving 9 bases not matched to a gene. CDR3 length: 15 residues. CDR3 region: CASSTDREFSGELFF. The CDR3 region has the DNA TGTGCCAGCAGCACGGACAGGGAATTTAGCGGGGAGCTGTTTTTT.

The chain joins TRBV7-8 to TRBJ1-1; TRBD1 matches at 9 bases. The germline V gene encodes CDR1 SGHVS and CDR2 FQNEAQ. This CDR3 region has 14 residues. V lost 5 bases and J lost 5; bases outside the gene matches: 6. Written as DNA, the CDR3 is TGTGCCAGCAGCGCCGACAGGGGGAGGACTGAAGCTTTCTTT. It specifies CASSADRGRTEAFF.